This T cell receptor (beta chain) was captured by sequencing in a study of CD8+CD57+ T cells in acquired aplastic anemia. Overall study: DNA from sorted CD4+ and CD8+ cells averaged around 3 ug.

Patients included in sequencing had previously demonstrated CD8+CD57+ cell expansion by flow cytometry. Genomic DNA, the template, was used for profiling of the TCR beta VDJ and CDR3. TCRdb re-analysed the reads in MiXCR, keeping a single row per CDR3 protein. The table has about 160,000 distinct CDR3 sequences, around 52% seen once. General study results and limits: Controls did not differ significantly from patients in CD8+ Simpson's diversity.

Turning to this clonotype: Its specificity is unknown.

Trimming cost V 8 bases and J 2 bases; bases outside gene matches: 9. The CDR3 is 15 residues long. Per germline, CDR1 SNHLY and CDR2 FYNNEI. This clonotype was obtained from a human donor with aplastic anemia. The sample was sorted CD4+, CD8+, or CD8+CD57+ T cells (not recorded which) from PBMCs. V and J are TRBV2 and TRBJ2-7; 10 bases line up with TRBD1. In DNA, the CDR3 is TGTGCCAGCTCGAACCAGGGACAGGGGACCTACGAGCAGTACTTC. Its protein product is CASSNQGQGTYEQYF. The full variable domain, in which reference TRBV2 and TRBJ2-7 provide the parts outside the CDR3, is EPEVTQTPSHQVTQMGQEVILRCVPISNHLYFYWYRQILGQKVEFLVSFYNNEISEKSEIFDDQFSVERPDGSNFTLKIRSTKLEDSAMYFCASSNQGQGTYEQYFGPGTRLTVT.